Listed here is a single T cell receptor (beta chain). The assay was immunoSEQ multiplex PCR, and TCRdb's table has in-frame clones only and misses some. The sample lists under 2.5 million clones; approximately 90% were seen once. The data belong to a study of shared clonotypes between healthy human individuals. Study overall: Serving as donors were a couple of women and a few men, whose ages spanned 18 to 49.

The CDR3 has 14 amino acids. Trimming took 2 bases from V and 1 from J, leaving 9 bases between them. Per germline, CDR1 SGHRS and CDR2 YFSETQ. The rearrangement joins TRBV5-1 to TRBJ1-2; weak D call: TRBD1 (5 bases). This receptor was obtained from a man aged 18 to 30 in good health. Some clones in this sample may be carry-over from other donors' samples. The sample comprised naive CD4+ T cells from PBMCs. Subset of the sample: CD45RA+ positively selected. The CDR3 loop is CASSLKQDNYGYTF. The CDR3 DNA reads TGCGCCAGCAGCTTAAAACAGGATAACTATGGCTACACCTTC.